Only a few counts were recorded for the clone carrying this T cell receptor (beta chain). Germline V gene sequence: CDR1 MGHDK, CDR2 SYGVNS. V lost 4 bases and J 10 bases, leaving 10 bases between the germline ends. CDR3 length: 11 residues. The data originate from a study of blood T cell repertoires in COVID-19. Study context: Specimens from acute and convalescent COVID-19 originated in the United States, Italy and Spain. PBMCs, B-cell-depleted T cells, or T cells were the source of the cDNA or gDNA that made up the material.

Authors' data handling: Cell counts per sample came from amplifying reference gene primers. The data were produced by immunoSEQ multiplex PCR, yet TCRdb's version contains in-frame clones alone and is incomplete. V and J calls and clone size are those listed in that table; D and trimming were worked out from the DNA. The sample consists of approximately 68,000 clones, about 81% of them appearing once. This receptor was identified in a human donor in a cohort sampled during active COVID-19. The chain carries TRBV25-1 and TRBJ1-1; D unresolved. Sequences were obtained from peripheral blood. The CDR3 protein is CASSGPRIAFF. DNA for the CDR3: TGTGCCAGCAGTGGACCCAGGATAGCTTTCTTT.